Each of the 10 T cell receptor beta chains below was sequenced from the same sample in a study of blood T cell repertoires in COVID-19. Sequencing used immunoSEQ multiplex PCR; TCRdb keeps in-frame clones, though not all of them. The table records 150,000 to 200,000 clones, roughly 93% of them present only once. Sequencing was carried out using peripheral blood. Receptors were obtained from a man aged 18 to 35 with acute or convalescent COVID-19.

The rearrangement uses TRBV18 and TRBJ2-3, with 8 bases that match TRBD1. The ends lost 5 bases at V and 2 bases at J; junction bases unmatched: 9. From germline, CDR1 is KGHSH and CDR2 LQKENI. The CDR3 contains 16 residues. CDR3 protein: CASSSRQGSNTDTQYF. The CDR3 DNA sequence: TGTGCCAGCTCATCGAGACAGGGGAGTAACACAGATACGCAGTATTTT. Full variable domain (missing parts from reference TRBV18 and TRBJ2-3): NAGVMQNPRHLVRRRGQEARLRCSPMKGHSHVYWYRQLPEEGLKFMVYLQKENIIDESGMPKERFSAEFPKEGPSILRIQQVVRGDSAAYFCASSSRQGSNTDTQYFGPGTRLTVL.

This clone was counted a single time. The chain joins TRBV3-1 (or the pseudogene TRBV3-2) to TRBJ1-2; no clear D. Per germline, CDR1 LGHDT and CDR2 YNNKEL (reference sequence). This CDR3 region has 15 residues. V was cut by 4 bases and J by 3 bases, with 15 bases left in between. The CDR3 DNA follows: TGTGCCAGCAGCCCGTCGGGGTTTCGGGACTATGGCTACACCTTC. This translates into CASSPSGFRDYGYTF.

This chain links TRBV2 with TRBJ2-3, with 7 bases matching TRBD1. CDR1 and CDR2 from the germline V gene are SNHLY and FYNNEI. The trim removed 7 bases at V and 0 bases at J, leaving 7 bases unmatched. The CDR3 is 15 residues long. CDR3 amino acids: CASTGTVLSTDTQYF. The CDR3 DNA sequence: TGTGCCAGCACCGGGACAGTTCTCAGCACAGATACGCAGTATTTT. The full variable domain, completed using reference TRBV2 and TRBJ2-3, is EPEVTQTPSHQVTQMGQEVILRCVPISNHLYFYWYRQILGQKVEFLVSFYNNEISEKSEIFDDQFSVERPDGSNFTLKIRSTKLEDSAMYFCASTGTVLSTDTQYFGPGTRLTVL.

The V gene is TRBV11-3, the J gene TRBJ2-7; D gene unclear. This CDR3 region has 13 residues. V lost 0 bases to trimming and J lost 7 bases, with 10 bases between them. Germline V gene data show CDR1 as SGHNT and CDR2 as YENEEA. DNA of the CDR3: TGTGCCAGCAGCTTAGAGCAGGCGACGGAGCAGTACTTC. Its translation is CASSLEQATEQYF.

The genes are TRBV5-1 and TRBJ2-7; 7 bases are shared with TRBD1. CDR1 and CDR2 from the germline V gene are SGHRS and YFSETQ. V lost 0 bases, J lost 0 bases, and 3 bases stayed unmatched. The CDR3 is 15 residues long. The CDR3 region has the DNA TGCGCCAGCAGCTTGGGAGGGGGCGGCTCCTACGAGCAGTACTTC. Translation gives CASSLGGGGSYEQYF.

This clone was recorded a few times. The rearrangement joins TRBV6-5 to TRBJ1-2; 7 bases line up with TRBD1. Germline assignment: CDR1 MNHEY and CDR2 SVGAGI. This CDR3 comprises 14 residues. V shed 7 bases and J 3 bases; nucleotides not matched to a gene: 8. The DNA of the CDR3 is TGTGCCAGCAACCCGACAGGGTCGGACTATGGCTACACCTTC. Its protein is CASNPTGSDYGYTF.

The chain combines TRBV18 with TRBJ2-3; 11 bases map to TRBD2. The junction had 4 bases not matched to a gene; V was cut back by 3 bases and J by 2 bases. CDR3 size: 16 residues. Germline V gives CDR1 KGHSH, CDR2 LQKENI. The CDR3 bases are TGTGCCAGCTCACCTACTAGCGGGGGACTCACAGATACGCAGTATTTT. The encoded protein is CASSPTSGGLTDTQYF.

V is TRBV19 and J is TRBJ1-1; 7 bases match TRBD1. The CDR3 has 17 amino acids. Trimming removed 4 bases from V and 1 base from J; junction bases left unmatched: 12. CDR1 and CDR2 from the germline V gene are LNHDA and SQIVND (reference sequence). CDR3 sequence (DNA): TGTGCCAGTAGTACAAAGCCTCTGACAGGGCCGAACACTGAAGCTTTCTTT. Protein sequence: CASSTKPLTGPNTEAFF.

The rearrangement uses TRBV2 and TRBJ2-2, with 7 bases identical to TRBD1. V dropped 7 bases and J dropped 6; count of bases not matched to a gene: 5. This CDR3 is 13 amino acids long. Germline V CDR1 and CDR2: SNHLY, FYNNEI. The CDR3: CASTDRASGELFF. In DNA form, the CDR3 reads TGTGCCAGCACTGACAGGGCCTCCGGGGAGCTGTTTTTT. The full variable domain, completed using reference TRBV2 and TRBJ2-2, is EPEVTQTPSHQVTQMGQEVILRCVPISNHLYFYWYRQILGQKVEFLVSFYNNEISEKSEIFDDQFSVERPDGSNFTLKIRSTKLEDSAMYFCASTDRASGELFFGEGSRLTVL.

As DNA, the CDR3 is TGTGCCAGCACGGACTTTTTAGGTGGAACAGATACGCAGTATTTT. Its protein is CASTDFLGGTDTQYF. This chain uses TRBV6-5 with TRBJ2-3, with D maybe TRBD2 (5 bases). Trimming stripped 7 bases from V and 3 bases from J, with 17 bases between. Germline CDR1 reads MNHEY; CDR2 reads SVGAGI. The CDR3 runs to 15 residues.